This record concerns one T cell receptor (beta chain) sequence. Trimming left V 4 bases short and J 2 bases short, with 9 bases between. Germline V gene data show CDR1 as SQVTM and CDR2 as ANQGSEA. The CDR3 runs to 12 residues. The record originates from a study of CD8 T cells in ankylosing spondylitis. TCRdb re-derived calls from the 5' RACE reads in MiXCR, one entry per CDR3 protein. The sample consists of about 250,000 distinct CDR3 sequences, 18% of them appearing once. The chain employs TRBV29-1 and TRBJ2-7; no firm D call. Input material: blood, either unsorted or a sorted T cell fraction (not recorded which). The clonotype was recovered from a male donor with ankylosing spondylitis or in good health (not recorded which). DNA for the CDR3: TGCAGCGTTGGTGAACAGACCTACGAGCAGTACTTC. Protein: CSVGEQTYEQYF.